The clone carrying this T cell receptor beta chain occurred many times. This sample was included in a study of T-cell reconstitution after alpha-beta-depleted transplantation in children. Library preparation (for TCRbeta) was performed with unique molecular identifiers. TCRdb reprocessed the PCR reads via MiXCR and lists one record per CDR3 protein. Of around 400,000 distinct CDR3 sequences in the sample, 20% were seen once. Per germline, CDR1 SGHDT and CDR2 YYEEEE. This CDR3 has 14 amino acids. With 6 bases clipped from V and 7 bases from J, the junction kept 9 bases outside the gene matches. This receptor was taken from a human donor who donated a stem cell graft to a child with acute myeloid leukemia. The V call is TRBV5-6, the J call TRBJ2-7, with 11 bases fitting TRBD2. The sequences come from PBMCs from the stem cell graft donor, collected from the stem cell graft. The CDR3 DNA reads as TGTGCCAGCAACTTACTAGCGGGAGTAGGGGAGCAGTACTTC. Translating it yields CASNLLAGVGEQYF.